The 19 T cell receptor beta chains given below trace back to one sample, sequenced in a study of beta chain features in type 1 diabetes (dated by TCRdb to the late 2010s). General study outcomes and caveats: Type 1 diabetes patients showed a moderate but significant shortening of TCRB CDR3 length in all four CD4+ subsets.

The protocol used for the library was the immunoSEQ multiplex PCR assay. The entire amount of isolated RNA was reverse transcribed using the High Capacity cDNA Reverse Transcription Kit, so the sequenced TCRB transcripts were expressed ones. Here the immuneACCESS table is served through TCRdb, limited to in-frame sequences with V and J called. Missing clones are a known gap in these copies; in checked studies unresolved V genes cover under half, and the rest lacks a known reason. Here the sample has over 55,000 clones; 40% to 65% occur a single time. Roughly 2.6% of the sample is held by the ten biggest clonotypes. These TCRs are of unknown antigen specificity. Sequenced: Tregs from blood. The sample's cell subset or site label, in plain terms: regulatory CD4+ T cells. Receptors were obtained from a woman in her 40s with type 1 diabetes.

In this sample, this clone turned up a few times. The CDR3 DNA sequence: TGTGCCAGCAGTGAACGGGGGCCCCTCCACTTT. Protein sequence: CASSERGPLHF. V gene TRBV2 combines with J gene TRBJ1-6, with D possibly being TRBD1 (5 bases). The germline gives CDR1 SNHLY, CDR2 FYNNEI. CDR3 length equals 11 residues. V lost 2 bases to trimming and J lost 13 bases, with 6 bases between them.

The chain recombines TRBV7-9 with TRBJ1-6, with 8 bases lining up with TRBD1. CDR3 length equals 15 residues. Trimming cost V 5 bases and J 7 bases; bases outside gene matches: 7. From germline, CDR1 is SEHNR and CDR2 FQNEAQ (reference sequence). The CDR3 nucleotides are TGTGCCAGCAGCACGACAGGGGATGACAATTCACCCCTCCACTTT. Its translation is CASSTTGDDNSPLHF.

CDR3 DNA: TGCAGCGCGAGCGTACAGGGAATTGACACCATATATTTT. Its translation is CSASVQGIDTIYF. V usage is TRBV29-1 and J usage is TRBJ1-3; D may be TRBD1 (6 bases). The ends were cut back, 7 bases at V and 8 bases at J, with 18 bases in the middle. The CDR3 totals 13 residues. CDR1 is SQVTM, CDR2 ANQGSEA, per germline.

The chain carries TRBV15 and TRBJ2-2; the D is unclear. In germline, CDR1 is LNHNV, CDR2 YYDKDF (reference sequence). V was clipped by 1 base and J by 5 bases, with 11 bases between them. The CDR3 is made up of 15 amino acids. The CDR3 loop reads CATSRGISRTGELFF. CDR3 DNA: TGTGCCACCAGCAGAGGGATTAGCCGAACCGGGGAGCTGTTTTTT.

The chain couples TRBV5-1 to TRBJ2-3; D may be TRBD1 (6 bases). The CDR3 has 13 residues. Trimming took off 6 bases at V and 2 bases at J, with 10 bases between the two ends. Germline CDR1 and CDR2: SGHRS and YFSETQ. The CDR3 is CASKQGNTDTQYF. Here the CDR3 DNA reads TGCGCCAGCAAGCAGGGGAACACAGATACGCAGTATTTT.

This clone was seen just once. The V call is TRBV7-3, the J call TRBJ1-1, with 8 bases that match TRBD1. V dropped 0 bases and J dropped 4; count of bases not matched to a gene: 7. Germline V CDR1 and CDR2: SGHTA, FQGTGA. CDR3 length: 16 amino acids. CDR3 DNA sequence: TGTGCCAGCAGCTTAACCGCCGGACAGGGCGGCACTGAAGCTTTCTTT. It is translated as CASSLTAGQGGTEAFF.

J is TRBJ2-5 and V is TRBV27, with TRBD1 as a possible D gene (6 bases). The CDR3 covers 15 residues. V dropped 2 bases and J dropped 4 bases, with 14 bases sitting between them. Germline V CDR1 and CDR2: MNHEY, SMNVEV (reference sequence). The CDR3 DNA reads as TGTGCCAGCAGTTTAGAGGGACATTGGGGAGAGACCCAGTACTTC. Its translation is CASSLEGHWGETQYF.

V and J are TRBV28 and TRBJ2-2, with D tentatively TRBD2 (5 bases). CDR1 and CDR2 (germline): MDHEN, SYDVKM. This CDR3 region has 13 residues. The V end lost 2 bases, the J end lost 7 bases, and 8 bases lay between the germline ends. The CDR3 is CASSLPGIGELFF. In nucleotides, the CDR3 is TGTGCCAGCAGTTTACCGGGAATCGGGGAGCTGTTTTTT.

The sample holds a few counts of this clone. The rearrangement links TRBV11-2 to TRBJ2-2; 14 nucleotides align to TRBD2. Germline V gene lookup returns CDR1 SGHAT and CDR2 FQNNGV. The CDR3 has 18 amino acids. V dropped 1 base and J dropped 5; count of bases not matched to a gene: 6. The CDR3 sequence: CASSLAGLAGVRTGELFF. CDR3 coding DNA: TGTGCCAGCAGCTTAGCGGGACTAGCGGGAGTTCGGACCGGGGAGCTGTTTTTT. Using reference TRBV11-2 and TRBJ2-2 for the parts outside the CDR3, the full variable domain is EAGVAQSPRYKIIEKRQSVAFWCNPISGHATLYWYQQILGQGPKLLIQFQNNGVVDDSQLPKDRFSAERLKGVDSTLKIQPAKLEDSAVYLCASSLAGLAGVRTGELFFGEGSRLTVL.

This clone has just a few counts. J is TRBJ2-5 and V is TRBV30; tentatively, D is TRBD1 (6 bases). V was trimmed by 6 bases and J by 4 bases, leaving 12 bases between them. In germline, CDR1 is GTSNPN, CDR2 SVGIG (reference sequence). The CDR3 extends over 12 amino acids. CDR3 sequence (DNA): TGTGCCTGCCAGGGGTTGTCAGAGACCCAGTACTTC. It is translated as CACQGLSETQYF.

The chain carries TRBV2 and TRBJ2-2; 9 bases map to TRBD1. Per germline, CDR1 SNHLY and CDR2 FYNNEI. V lost 6 bases, J lost 3 bases, and 5 bases stayed unmatched. The CDR3 spans 15 residues. The DNA of the CDR3 is TGTGCCAGCAGGGATGACAGGGGGGACACCGGGGAGCTGTTTTTT. Its protein is CASRDDRGDTGELFF.

The table lists this clone with a few counts. The rearrangement links TRBV7-3 to TRBJ1-1; the D is unclear. With 5 bases removed from V and 4 bases from J, the gap between germline ends came to 11 bases. CDR1 and CDR2 from the germline V gene are SGHTA and FQGTGA. The CDR3 contains 13 residues. The chain's CDR3 is CASSPEGATEAFF. CDR3 bases: TGTGCCAGCAGCCCGGAAGGAGCCACTGAAGCTTTCTTT.

The sample holds a few counts of this clone. The chain recombines TRBV30 with TRBJ2-7, with 10 bases fitting TRBD2. Losses at the gene ends were 3 bases for V and 1 base for J; bases not matched to a gene: 3. This CDR3 contains 14 residues. Germline assignment: CDR1 GTSNPN and CDR2 SVGIG (reference sequence). CDR3 region: CAWRLAGWSYEQYF. CDR3 DNA sequence: TGTGCCTGGAGACTAGCGGGATGGTCCTACGAGCAGTACTTC.

The chain carries TRBV2 and TRBJ2-2; possibly TRBD2 for D (6 bases). Germline CDR1 is SNHLY and CDR2 is FYNNEI. The V gene lost 11 bases and the J gene lost 5 bases, with 18 bases spanning the gap. The CDR3 is 14 residues long. This chain's CDR3 is CAGGKRRETGELFF. CDR3 nucleotide sequence: TGTGCCGGGGGTAAGAGGCGGGAAACCGGGGAGCTGTTTTTT.

J is TRBJ1-5 and V is TRBV7-9; weak D call: TRBD1 (5 bases). The CDR3 extends over 14 amino acids. V was shortened by 3 bases and J by 5 bases, with 11 bases between the two germline ends. Per germline, CDR1 SEHNR and CDR2 FQNEAQ (reference sequence). For the CDR3, the DNA is TGTGCCAGCAGCTTGGGGACGGGGGATCAGCCCCAGCATTTT. Residues: CASSLGTGDQPQHF.

The chain joins TRBV12-5 to TRBJ1-2, with 8 bases aligning to TRBD1. From germline, CDR1 is LGHNT and CDR2 FRNRAP. The junction had 8 bases not matched to a gene; V was cut back by 6 bases and J by 2 bases. CDR3 size: 15 residues. In nucleotides, the CDR3 is TGTGCTAGTGGCCGGGGGACAGGTGGAAACTATGGCTACACCTTC. Its protein is CASGRGTGGNYGYTF.

About this clone itself: Different DNA sequences within this sample yield the same CDR3. This chain connects TRBV19 to TRBJ2-2; 7 bases align to TRBD1. This CDR3 is 14 amino acids long. The ends lost 6 bases at V and 0 bases at J; junction bases unmatched: 1. Germline CDR1 is LNHDA and CDR2 is SQIVND (reference sequence). The CDR3 region is CASSGTANTGELFF. The DNA of the CDR3 is TGTGCCAGTAGCGGGACAGCGAACACCGGGGAGCTGTTTTTT.

This clone was detected only a few times. This chain uses TRBV10-3 with TRBJ2-3, with 9 bases lining up with TRBD2. Unmatched junction bases numbered 7, after V lost 8 bases and J lost 4 bases. Germline CDR1 is ENHRY and CDR2 is SYGVKD. The CDR3 sequence is 14 residues long. The CDR3 nucleotides are TGTGCCATCGGCAGGACTAGCGCCCCAGATACGCAGTATTTT. This sequence encodes CAIGRTSAPDTQYF.

The chain employs TRBV7-3 and TRBJ1-1; D unclear. There are 13 residues in the CDR3. Trimming took off 3 bases at V and 0 bases at J, with 5 bases between the two ends. Germline CDR1 and CDR2: SGHTA and FQGTGA. DNA of the CDR3: TGTGCCAGCAGCTTCGAGTTGAACACTGAAGCTTTCTTT. Amino acids: CASSFELNTEAFF.